The clone carrying this TCR beta chain is medium-sized (0.01 to 0.1%) within its sample. Antigen: not known. Samples each supplied around 600 ng of bulk tumor genomic DNA as template. Surgeons took several biopsies per primary tumor, spaced far apart, during surgery. Curative surgical treatment was performed in patients who had newly diagnosed, untreated non-small cell lung cancer. This entry belongs to a study of immune heterogeneity within non-small cell lung tumors. V lost 0 bases, J lost 7 bases, and 10 bases lay in between. CDR3 length: 15 amino acids. Germline-derived CDR1 and CDR2 are PRHDT and FYEKMQ (reference sequence). The authors amplified TCR beta CDR3 by multiplex PCR with 32 V and 13 J primers. TCRdb fed the multiplex PCR reads into MiXCR, producing one record per CDR3 protein. The sample includes some 11,000 distinct CDR3 sequences, under 35% of them seen just once. Study-wide results and limits: Alongside site-unique high-frequency clones, identical dominant CDR3 beta clonotypes recurred across tumor sites within a patient.

The clonotype was recovered from a woman aged 45-59 years with non-small cell lung cancer. The chain has TRBV13 and TRBJ1-6; D is undetermined. The sequencing input was lung tumor tissue. CDR3 amino acids: CASSLGQGPNSPLHF. CDR3 nucleotide sequence: TGTGCCAGCAGCTTAGGCCAAGGGCCCAATTCACCCCTCCACTTT.